This TCR beta chain stems from a study of blood T cells in healthy people across ages. A sample-barcoded 5' primer and a J-beta primer mix were used in a second PCR of roughly 7 to 12 cycles. TCRdb re-called the 5' RACE reads with MiXCR, one entry per CDR3 protein. The sample includes fewer than 950,000 distinct CDR3 sequences, 35% to 40% seen only once; the top ten take approximately 12%. CDR1 is LGHNA and CDR2 is YNFKEQ in the germline V gene. The CDR3 is 19 amino acids. Trimming cost V 0 bases and J 3 bases, with 22 bases left between them. The V and J genes are TRBV4-2 and TRBJ2-3; the D gene is possibly TRBD2 (7 bases). This TCR came from a man aged 18 to 30 in good health. Sequences were obtained from blood. CDR3 residues: CASSQDQGSGEFGTDTQYF. CDR3 DNA: TGTGCCAGCAGCCAAGATCAGGGGAGCGGGGAATTCGGAACAGATACGCAGTATTTT.